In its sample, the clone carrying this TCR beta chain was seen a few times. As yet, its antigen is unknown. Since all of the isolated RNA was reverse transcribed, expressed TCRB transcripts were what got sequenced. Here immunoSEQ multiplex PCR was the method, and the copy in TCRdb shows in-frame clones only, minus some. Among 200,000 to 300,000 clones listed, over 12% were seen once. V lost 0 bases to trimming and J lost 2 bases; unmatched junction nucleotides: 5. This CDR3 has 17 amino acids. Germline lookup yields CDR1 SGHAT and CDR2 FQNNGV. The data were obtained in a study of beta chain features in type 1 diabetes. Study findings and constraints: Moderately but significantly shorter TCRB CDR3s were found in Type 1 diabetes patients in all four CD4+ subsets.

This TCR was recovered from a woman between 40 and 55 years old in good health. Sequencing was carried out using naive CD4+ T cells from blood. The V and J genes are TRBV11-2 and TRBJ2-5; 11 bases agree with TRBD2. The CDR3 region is CASSLDTTSGVQETQYF. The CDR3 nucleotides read TGTGCCAGCAGCTTAGATACGACTAGCGGGGTACAAGAGACCCAGTACTTC.